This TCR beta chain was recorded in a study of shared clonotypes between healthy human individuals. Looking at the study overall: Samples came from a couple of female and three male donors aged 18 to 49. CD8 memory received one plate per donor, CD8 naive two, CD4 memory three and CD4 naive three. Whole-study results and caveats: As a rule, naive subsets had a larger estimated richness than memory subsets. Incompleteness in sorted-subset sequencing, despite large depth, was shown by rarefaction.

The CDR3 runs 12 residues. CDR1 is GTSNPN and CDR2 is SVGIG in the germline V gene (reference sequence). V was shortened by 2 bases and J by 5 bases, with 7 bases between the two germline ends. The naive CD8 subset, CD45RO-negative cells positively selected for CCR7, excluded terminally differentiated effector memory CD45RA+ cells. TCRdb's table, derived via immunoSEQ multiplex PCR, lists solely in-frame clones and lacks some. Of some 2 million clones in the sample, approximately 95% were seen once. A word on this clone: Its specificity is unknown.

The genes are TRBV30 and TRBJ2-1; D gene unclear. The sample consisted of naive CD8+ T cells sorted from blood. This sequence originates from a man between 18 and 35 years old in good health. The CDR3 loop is CAWSFGDNEQFF. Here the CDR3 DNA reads TGTGCCTGGAGTTTCGGTGACAATGAGCAGTTCTTC.